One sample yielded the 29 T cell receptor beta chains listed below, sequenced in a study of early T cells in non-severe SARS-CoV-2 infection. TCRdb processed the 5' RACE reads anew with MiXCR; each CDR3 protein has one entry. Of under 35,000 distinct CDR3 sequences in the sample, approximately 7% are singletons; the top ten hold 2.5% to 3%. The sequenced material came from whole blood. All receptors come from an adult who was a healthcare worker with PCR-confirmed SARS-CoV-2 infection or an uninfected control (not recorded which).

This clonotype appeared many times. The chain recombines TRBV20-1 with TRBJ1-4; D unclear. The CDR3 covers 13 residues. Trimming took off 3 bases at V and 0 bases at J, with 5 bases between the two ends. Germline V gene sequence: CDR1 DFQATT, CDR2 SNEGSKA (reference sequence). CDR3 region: CSASYSTNEKLFF. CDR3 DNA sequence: TGCAGTGCTAGTTACTCAACTAATGAAAAACTGTTTTTT.

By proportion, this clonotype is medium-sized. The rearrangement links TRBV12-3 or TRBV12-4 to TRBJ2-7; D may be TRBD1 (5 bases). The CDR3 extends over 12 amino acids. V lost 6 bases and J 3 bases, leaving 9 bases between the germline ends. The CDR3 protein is CASSPDNYEQYF. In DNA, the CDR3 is TGTGCCAGCAGCCCGGACAACTACGAGCAGTACTTC.

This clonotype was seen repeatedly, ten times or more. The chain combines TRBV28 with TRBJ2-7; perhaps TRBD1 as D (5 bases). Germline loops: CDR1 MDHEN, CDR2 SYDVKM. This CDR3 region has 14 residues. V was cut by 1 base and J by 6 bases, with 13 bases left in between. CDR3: CASSLFRTKGEQYF. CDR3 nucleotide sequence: TGTGCCAGCAGTTTATTTAGGACAAAGGGCGAGCAGTACTTC. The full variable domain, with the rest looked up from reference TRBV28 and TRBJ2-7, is DVKVTQSSRYLVKRTGEKVFLECVQDMDHENMFWYRQDPGLGLRLIYFSYDVKMKEKGDIPEGYSVSREKKERFSLILESASTNQTSMYLCASSLFRTKGEQYFGPGTRLTVT.

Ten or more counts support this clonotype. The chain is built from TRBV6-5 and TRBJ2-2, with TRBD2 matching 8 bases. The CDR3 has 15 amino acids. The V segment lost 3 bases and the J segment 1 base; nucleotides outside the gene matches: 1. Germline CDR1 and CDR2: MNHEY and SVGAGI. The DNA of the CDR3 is TGTGCCAGCAGTTATACTAGCGGGAACACCGGGGAGCTGTTTTTT. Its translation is CASSYTSGNTGELFF.

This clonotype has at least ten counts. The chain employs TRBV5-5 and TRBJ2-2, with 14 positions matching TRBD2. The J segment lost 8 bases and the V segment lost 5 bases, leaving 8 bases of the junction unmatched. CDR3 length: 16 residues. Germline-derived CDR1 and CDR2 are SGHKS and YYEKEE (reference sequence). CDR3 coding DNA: TGTGCCAGCAGAGCGGGACTAGCGGGAGTAACGGGGGAGCTGTTTTTT. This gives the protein CASRAGLAGVTGELFF.

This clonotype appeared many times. This CDR3 is CSAIPTSATYEQYF. CDR3 nucleotide sequence: TGCAGTGCTATCCCGACTAGCGCTACCTACGAGCAGTACTTC. V and J are TRBV20-1 and TRBJ2-7; 8 nucleotides match TRBD2. Looked up from germline, CDR1 is DFQATT and CDR2 is SNEGSKA (reference sequence). The CDR3 loop spans 14 amino acids. After removal of 4 bases from V and 2 bases from J, the junction contained 7 bases not matched to a gene.

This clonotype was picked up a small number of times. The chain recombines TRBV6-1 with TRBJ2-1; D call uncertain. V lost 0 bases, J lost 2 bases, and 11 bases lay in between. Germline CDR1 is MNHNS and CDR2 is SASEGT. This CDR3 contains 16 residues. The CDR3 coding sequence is TGTGCCAGCAGTGAAGCGGACGCTTTCCCCTACAATGAGCAGTTCTTC. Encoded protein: CASSEADAFPYNEQFF.

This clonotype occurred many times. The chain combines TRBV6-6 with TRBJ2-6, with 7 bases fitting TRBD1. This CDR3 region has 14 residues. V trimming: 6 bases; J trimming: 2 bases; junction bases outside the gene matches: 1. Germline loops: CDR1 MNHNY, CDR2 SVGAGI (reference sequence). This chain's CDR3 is CASSRGTGANVLTF. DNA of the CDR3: TGTGCCAGCAGCAGGGGGACTGGGGCCAACGTCCTGACTTTC.

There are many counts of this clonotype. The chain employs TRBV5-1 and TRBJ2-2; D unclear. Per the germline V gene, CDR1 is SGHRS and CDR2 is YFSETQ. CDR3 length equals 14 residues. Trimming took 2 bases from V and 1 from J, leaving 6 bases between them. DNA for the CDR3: TGCGCCAGCAGCTTACGTCGGAACACCGGGGAGCTGTTTTTT. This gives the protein CASSLRRNTGELFF.

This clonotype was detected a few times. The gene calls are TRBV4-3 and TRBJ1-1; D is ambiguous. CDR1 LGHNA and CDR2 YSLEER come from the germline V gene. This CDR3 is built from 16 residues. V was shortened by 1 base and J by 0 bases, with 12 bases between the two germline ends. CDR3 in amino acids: CASSQGSGVMNTEAFF. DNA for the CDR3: TGCGCCAGCAGCCAAGGTAGTGGGGTTATGAACACTGAAGCTTTCTTT.

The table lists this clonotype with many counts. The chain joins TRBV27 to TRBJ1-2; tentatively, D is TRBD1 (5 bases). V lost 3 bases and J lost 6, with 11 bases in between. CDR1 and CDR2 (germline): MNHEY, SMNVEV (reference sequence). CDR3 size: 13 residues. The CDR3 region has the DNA TGTGCCAGCAGTTTTCAAGGGGTGGATGGCTACACCTTC. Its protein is CASSFQGVDGYTF.

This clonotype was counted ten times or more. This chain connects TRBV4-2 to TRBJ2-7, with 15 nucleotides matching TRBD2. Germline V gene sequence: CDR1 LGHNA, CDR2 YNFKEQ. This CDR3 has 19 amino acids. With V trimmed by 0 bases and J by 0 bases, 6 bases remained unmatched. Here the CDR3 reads CASSQELGLAGGSSYEQYF. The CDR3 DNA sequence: TGTGCCAGCAGCCAAGAATTAGGACTAGCGGGAGGGTCCTCCTACGAGCAGTACTTC.

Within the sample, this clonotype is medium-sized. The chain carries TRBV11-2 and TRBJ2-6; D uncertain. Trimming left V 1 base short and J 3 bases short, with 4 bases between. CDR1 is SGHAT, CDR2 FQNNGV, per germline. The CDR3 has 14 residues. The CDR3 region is CASSLVGGANVLTF. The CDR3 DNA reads TGTGCCAGCAGCTTAGTTGGTGGGGCCAACGTCCTGACTTTC.

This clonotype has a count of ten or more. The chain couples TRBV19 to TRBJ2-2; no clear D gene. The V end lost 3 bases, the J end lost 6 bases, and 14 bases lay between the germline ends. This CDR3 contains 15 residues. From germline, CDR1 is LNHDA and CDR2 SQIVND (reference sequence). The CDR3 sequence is CASSMSQMVPGELFF. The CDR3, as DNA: TGTGCCAGTAGTATGTCACAGATGGTCCCCGGGGAGCTGTTTTTT.

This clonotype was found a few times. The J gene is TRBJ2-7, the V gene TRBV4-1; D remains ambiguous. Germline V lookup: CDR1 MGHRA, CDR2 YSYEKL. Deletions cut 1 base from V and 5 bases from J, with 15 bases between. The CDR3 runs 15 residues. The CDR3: CASSQVGWFPNEQYF. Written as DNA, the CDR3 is TGCGCCAGCAGCCAAGTGGGATGGTTCCCCAACGAGCAGTACTTC.

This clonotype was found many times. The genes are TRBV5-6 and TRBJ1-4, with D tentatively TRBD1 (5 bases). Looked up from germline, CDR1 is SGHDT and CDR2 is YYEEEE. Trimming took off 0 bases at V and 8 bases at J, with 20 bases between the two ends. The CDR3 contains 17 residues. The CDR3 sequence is CASSLELRGTDEEKLFF. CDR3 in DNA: TGTGCCAGCAGCTTGGAACTGCGGGGGACCGATGAGGAAAAACTGTTTTTT.

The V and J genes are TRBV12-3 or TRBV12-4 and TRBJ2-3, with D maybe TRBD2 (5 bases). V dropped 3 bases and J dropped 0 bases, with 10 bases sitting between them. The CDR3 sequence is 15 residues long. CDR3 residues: CASSFSGGSTDTQYF. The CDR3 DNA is TGTGCCAGCAGTTTCTCCGGCGGGAGCACAGATACGCAGTATTTT.

The CDR3 DNA reads TGCAGTGCTAGAGTTGGGGGGATCTCCTATAATTCACCCCTCCACTTT. It translates to CSARVGGISYNSPLHF. The chain uses TRBV20-1 and TRBJ1-6, with D perhaps matching TRBD1 (5 bases). Trimming removed 1 base at V and 0 bases at J, with 10 bases between. Germline V lookup: CDR1 DFQATT, CDR2 SNEGSKA (reference sequence). This CDR3 has 16 amino acids.

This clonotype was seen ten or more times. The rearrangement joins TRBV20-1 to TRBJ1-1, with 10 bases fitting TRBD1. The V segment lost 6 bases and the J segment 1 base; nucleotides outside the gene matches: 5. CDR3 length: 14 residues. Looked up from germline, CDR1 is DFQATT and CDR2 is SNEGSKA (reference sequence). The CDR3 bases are TGCAGTGCCCCAAGACAGGGGGCGAACACTGAAGCTTTCTTT. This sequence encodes CSAPRQGANTEAFF.

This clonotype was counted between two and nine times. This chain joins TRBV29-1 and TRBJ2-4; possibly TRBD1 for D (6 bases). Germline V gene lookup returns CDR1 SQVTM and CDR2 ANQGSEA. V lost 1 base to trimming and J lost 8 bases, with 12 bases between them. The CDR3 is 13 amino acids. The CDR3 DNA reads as TGCAGCGTTGAAGTGACACAGGGTGACATTCAGTACTTC. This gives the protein CSVEVTQGDIQYF.

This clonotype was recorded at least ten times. Written as DNA, the CDR3 is TGTGCCAGCAGCTTACTGAGGACTAGCGGAGCTAGCACAGATACGCAGTATTTT. As protein: CASSLLRTSGASTDTQYF. V is TRBV7-9 and J is TRBJ2-3; TRBD2 agrees at 10 bases. In germline, CDR1 is SEHNR, CDR2 FQNEAQ (reference sequence). V shed 2 bases and J 0 bases; nucleotides not matched to a gene: 8. There are 18 residues in the CDR3.

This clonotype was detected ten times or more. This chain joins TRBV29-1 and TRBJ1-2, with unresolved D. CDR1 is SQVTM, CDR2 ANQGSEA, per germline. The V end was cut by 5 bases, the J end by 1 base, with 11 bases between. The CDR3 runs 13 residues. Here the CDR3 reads CSVFSGNNYGYTF. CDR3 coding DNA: TGCAGCGTTTTCTCGGGGAATAACTATGGCTACACCTTC.

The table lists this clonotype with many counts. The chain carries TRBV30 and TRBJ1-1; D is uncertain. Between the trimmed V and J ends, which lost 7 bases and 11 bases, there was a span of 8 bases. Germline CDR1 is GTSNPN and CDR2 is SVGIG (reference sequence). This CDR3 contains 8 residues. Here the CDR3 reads CASGGAFF. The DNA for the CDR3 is TGTGCCTCCGGCGGCGCTTTCTTT. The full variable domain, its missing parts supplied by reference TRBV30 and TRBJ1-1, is SQTIHQWPATLVQPVGSPLSLECTVEGTSNPNLYWYRQAAGRGLQLLFYSVGIGQISSEVPQNLSASRPQDRQFILSSKKLLLSDSGFYLCASGGAFFGQGTRLTVV.

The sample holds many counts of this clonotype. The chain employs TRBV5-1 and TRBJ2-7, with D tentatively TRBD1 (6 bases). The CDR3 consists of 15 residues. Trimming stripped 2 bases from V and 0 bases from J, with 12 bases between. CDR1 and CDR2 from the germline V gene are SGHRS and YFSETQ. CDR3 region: CASSFLDRPSYEQYF. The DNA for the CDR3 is TGCGCCAGCAGCTTTCTTGACAGGCCCTCCTACGAGCAGTACTTC.

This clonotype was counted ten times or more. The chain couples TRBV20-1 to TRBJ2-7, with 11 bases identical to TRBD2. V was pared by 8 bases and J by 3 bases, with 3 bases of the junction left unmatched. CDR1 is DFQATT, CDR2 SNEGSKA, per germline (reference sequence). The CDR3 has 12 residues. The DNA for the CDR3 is TGCAGTACCGGGACTAGCGGCTACGAGCAGTACTTC. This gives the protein CSTGTSGYEQYF.

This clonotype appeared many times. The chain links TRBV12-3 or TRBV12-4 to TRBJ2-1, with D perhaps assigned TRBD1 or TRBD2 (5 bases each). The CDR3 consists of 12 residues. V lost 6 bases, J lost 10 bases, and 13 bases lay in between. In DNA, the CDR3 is TGTGCCAGCAGAGGGACCTTAATCGAGCAGTTCTTC. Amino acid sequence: CASRGTLIEQFF.

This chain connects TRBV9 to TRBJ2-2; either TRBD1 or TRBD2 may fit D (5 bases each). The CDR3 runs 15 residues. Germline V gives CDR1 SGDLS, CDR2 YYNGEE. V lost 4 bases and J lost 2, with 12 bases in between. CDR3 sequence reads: CASSWGSTNTGELFF. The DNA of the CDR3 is TGTGCCAGCAGCTGGGGGTCCACTAACACCGGGGAGCTGTTTTTT. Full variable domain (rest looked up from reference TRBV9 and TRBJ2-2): DSGVTQTPKHLITATGQRVTLRCSPRSGDLSVYWYQQSLDQGLQFLIQYYNGEERAKGNILERFSAQQFPDLHSELNLSSLELGDSALYFCASSWGSTNTGELFFGEGSRLTVL.

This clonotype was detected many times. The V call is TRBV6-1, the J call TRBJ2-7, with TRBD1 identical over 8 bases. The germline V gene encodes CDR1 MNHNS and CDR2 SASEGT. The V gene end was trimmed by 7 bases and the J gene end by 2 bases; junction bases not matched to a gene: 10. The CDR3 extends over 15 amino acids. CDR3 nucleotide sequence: TGTGCCAGCAATGTCGACAGGGGATTCCCCTACGAGCAGTACTTC. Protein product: CASNVDRGFPYEQYF.

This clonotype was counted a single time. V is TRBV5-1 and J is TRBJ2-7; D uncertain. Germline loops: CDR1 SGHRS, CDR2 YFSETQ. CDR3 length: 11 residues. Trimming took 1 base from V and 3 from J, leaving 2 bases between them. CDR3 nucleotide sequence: TGCGCCAGCAGCTTGTTCTACGAGCAGTACTTC. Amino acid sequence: CASSLFYEQYF.